This T cell receptor beta chain was captured by sequencing in a study of blood T cell repertoires in COVID-19. At the level of the study: The origin of the acute and convalescent COVID-19 samples was the United States, Italy and Spain.

Sequenced by immunoSEQ multiplex PCR; TCRdb stores in-frame clones only, minus some. The sample includes approximately 500,000 clones, roughly nine tenths seen only once; the top ten take roughly 8%. V was cut by 4 bases and J by 0 bases, with 2 bases left in between. Germline values: CDR1 PRHDT, CDR2 FYEKMQ (reference sequence). CDR3 length equals 12 residues. Enrolment of Seattle patients took place during active infection, and they were followed longitudinally. The chain combines TRBV13 with TRBJ2-3; D gene uncertain. Sequenced sample: peripheral blood. This clonotype was sampled from a woman in her forties or fifties with COVID-19, enrolled during active disease. The CDR3 DNA reads TGTGCCAGCAGCTCTAGCACAGATACGCAGTATTTT. Its protein product is CASSSSTDTQYF. The full variable domain, completed using reference TRBV13 and TRBJ2-3, is AAGVIQSPRHLIKEKRETATLKCYPIPRHDTVYWYQQGPGQDPQFLISFYEKMQSDKGSIPDRFSAQQFSDYHSELNMSSLELGDSALYFCASSSSTDTQYFGPGTRLTVL.